This T cell receptor (beta chain) was sequenced during a study of blood T cell repertoires in COVID-19. Study details: Researchers got acute and convalescent COVID-19 samples from the United States, Italy and Spain. PBMCs, B-cell-depleted T cells, or T cells provided the cDNA or gDNA that made up the material.

Profiled with immunoSEQ multiplex PCR; TCRdb holds only in-frame clones, not every one. This table has just over 150,000 clones, 82% appearing once. Seattle cases were enrolled at active infection and followed longitudinally. The specimen was peripheral blood. The sequence was collected from a woman aged 40 to 49 with COVID-19, enrolled during active disease.

The CDR3 reads CASSIQGSNTEAFF. CDR3 bases: TGTGCCAGTAGTATACAGGGGTCGAACACTGAAGCTTTCTTT. The chain employs TRBV19 and TRBJ1-1, with a tentative D call TRBD1 (6 bases). CDR3 length equals 14 residues. Deletions cut 2 bases from V and 1 base from J, with 8 bases between. From germline, CDR1 is LNHDA and CDR2 SQIVND (reference sequence).